This TCR beta chain was found in a study of blood T cell repertoires in COVID-19. Study at large: PBMCs, B-cell-depleted T cells, or T cells were the source of the cDNA or gDNA that made up the material.

How the authors handled the data: Amplification of reference gene primers was used by the study to estimate nucleated cell counts. Repertoires were generated with immunoSEQ multiplex PCR, while TCRdb's copy carries only in-frame clones and drops some. D and trimming were read from the DNA, whereas the V and J calls and clone size are those reported in that table. This sample has fewer than 50,000 clones, with roughly 68% found just once. V shed 6 bases and J 0 bases; nucleotides not matched to a gene: 10. The V gene's germline CDR1 is LNHDA and CDR2 SQIVND (reference sequence). This CDR3 is 17 amino acids long.

The TCR originated in a man aged 80 or over with acute or convalescent COVID-19. V usage is TRBV19 and J usage is TRBJ1-5, with 8 bases fitting TRBD1. The source material was peripheral blood. CDR3 nucleotides: TGTGCCAGTAGGTTACGACAGGGGCTCTATAGCAATCAGCCCCAGCATTTT. Protein product: CASRLRQGLYSNQPQHF.